This entry concerns a single TCR beta chain. This clonotype was observed many times. Its specific antigen is unknown. One base away there is no much larger clone; base qualities are not given. CDR3 length: 14 amino acids, cysteine to phenylalanine. Of the read, only the CDR3 DNA is kept; its 42 bases are in frame from base 1. V drops 5 bases and J drops 3 bases, leaving 13 bases in between. Looking up the germline V gene yields CDR1 SGHAT and CDR2 FQNNGV. A patient counted as having stable hyperthyroidism if there was no progression to ophthalmopathy within 18 months of follow-up. Hyperthyroidism patients were newly diagnosed, with disease duration under 2 months, and aged 18 to 65 years. Anyone with other autoimmune diseases, uncontrolled infections, pregnancy or lactation was excluded from the study. Diagnosis relied on clinical symptoms, serum thyroxine, TRAb, thyroid ultrasound and orbital computed tomography. Using Ficoll-Paque density gradient centrifugation, PBMCs were isolated from less than 13 ml of fresh peripheral blood. Total RNA was extracted with Trizol reagent and quality-checked on an Agilent 2100 Bioanalyzer.

For repertoire sequencing, the TCR beta CDR3 regions were amplified from RNA transcripts. A first-round RT-PCR used HTBI primers with the Qiagen OneStep RT-PCR kit, followed by a second-round multiplex PCR, size selection and purification. Sequencing of the libraries was carried out on an Illumina HiSeq2000 in paired-end mode with 100 bp reads. In the paper's pipeline: SOAPnuke was used to process the reads, removing any read that contained adapters or uncalled bases, had a mean Phred below 15, or lacked an exact match to the constant primer or identifier. COPE v1.2.5 was used to merge high-quality paired reads. Unique nucleotide sequences were defined as clonotypes and aligned to IMGT TRB V, D and J references using MiTCR v1.1. The analysis was limited to V-J combinations with a frequency above 0.0001, which together covered about 99% of the repertoires. For each V-J combination, a TCR clonal expansion and chaos score was defined as the ratio of F50 clonal expansion to chaos observed in the TCRdist matrix. Welch's t-statistics and random forest were used to narrow the features down to about a dozen V-J combinations, which were then fed into a naive Bayes classifier. The similarity between thyroid and blood repertoires was quantified using the Morisita-Horn index. Using fastp trimming at Q25 and MiXCR clonotype assembly, TCRdb reanalyzed the public sequencing data and kept in-frame beta chains. Identical CDR3 proteins give one entry, which carries the most common genes and DNA. TCRdb, not the original authors, processed these V and J calls. The sample table holds roughly 610,000 distinct CDR3 sequences, of which over 20% were seen once. The ten largest clonotypes hold more than 5.5% of the sample.

The data are from a study of Graves' ophthalmopathy and Graves' hyperthyroidism listed by TCRdb under 2018. As for the study more broadly: Peripheral blood samples were taken at the time of initial diagnosis, before any treatment was given. TCR beta repertoire signatures were used to distinguish Graves' ophthalmopathy from Graves' hyperthyroidism and to predict progression to ophthalmopathy. In total, some 130 blood samples were TCR-sequenced: approximately 40 ophthalmopathy, under 85 hyperthyroidism and around 17 hyperthyroidism-to-ophthalmopathy patients. To explore V-J signatures that distinguish ophthalmopathy from hyperthyroidism, a discovery set of 100 patients was enrolled, made up of over 40 with ophthalmopathy and around 60 with stable hyperthyroidism. The independent validation cohort included 18 hyperthyroidism patients plus 17 patients who later progressed from hyperthyroidism to ophthalmopathy. In more than 5 hyperthyroidism patients, the T-cell repertoire of thyroid tissue was compared with the T-cell repertoire of blood. Following sampling, methimazole starting at 30 mg daily was administered to hyperthyroidism patients, and high-dose intravenous methylprednisolone was administered to ophthalmopathy patients. The approximately 95 discovery patients were divided at random into training and test sets in a 7:3 ratio. General study outcomes and caveats: Sample size was not predetermined statistically, and investigators were not blinded to group allocation. Most expanded thyroid clonotypes with frequency above 0.001 were also detected in blood, suggesting blood repertoires may reflect the thyroid immune response. In validation, the model predicted ophthalmopathy progression with 55% to 71% sensitivity and 72.22% specificity; 12 predicted patients were CT-confirmed with GO in a median of roughly 6.8 months. The 13-signature model separated ophthalmopathy from stable hyperthyroidism with approximately 88% sensitivity and approximately 83% specificity in cross-validation, and 80%/75% in the test set.

What was sequenced was peripheral blood. The sequence was obtained from a young woman with stable Graves' hyperthyroidism. Some clones in this sample may be carry-over from other donors' samples. Donor details come from another sample of the same person, matched by shared clones. The chain joins TRBV11-2 to TRBJ1-1; the D segment cannot be called with confidence. The bases read TGTGCCAGCAGCCGTCGGTGGCGGGACACTGAAGCTTTCTTT. Its protein is CASSRRWRDTEAFF.